The 8 T cell receptor beta chains listed next were all sequenced from one sample in a study of shared clonotypes between healthy human individuals. Only in-frame clones appear in the TCRdb table, and some are missing; sequencing was by immunoSEQ multiplex PCR. The data contain hundreds of thousands of clones, around 73% of them singletons. The sample comprised memory CD4+ T cells sorted from blood. This sample's subset: CD45RA-negative fraction. These TCRs come from a woman in her twenties or thirties in good health.

The chain joins TRBV5-1 to TRBJ2-3; tentatively, D is TRBD1 (5 bases). CDR1 SGHRS and CDR2 YFSETQ come from the germline V gene. The CDR3 length is 15 residues. The V gene lost 0 bases and the J gene lost 2 bases, with 10 bases spanning the gap. The CDR3 here is CASSLGTLLTDTQYF. The CDR3 region has the DNA TGCGCCAGCAGCTTGGGGACACTACTCACAGATACGCAGTATTTT.

About this clone itself: Other DNA variants within this sample encode the same CDR3. This chain connects TRBV6-5 to TRBJ2-3; maybe TRBD1 (6 bases). CDR1 and CDR2 (germline): MNHEY, SVGAGI. CDR3 size: 14 residues. V lost 5 bases to trimming and J lost 1 base, with 10 bases between them. CDR3 sequence: CASSPRTGTDTQYF. CDR3 DNA: TGTGCCAGCAGTCCTCGGACAGGCACAGATACGCAGTATTTT.

This clone came up a few times. The same CDR3 can be traced to other DNA sequences in this sample. The V call is TRBV7-2, the J call TRBJ2-3, with D unclear. Germline loops: CDR1 SGHTA, CDR2 FQGNSA. Trimming shortened V by 4 bases and J by 4 bases, and 6 bases separated the two germline ends. This CDR3 is built from 12 residues. CDR3 region: CASSSSADTQYF. The CDR3 nucleotides read TGTGCCAGCAGCTCTTCCGCAGATACGCAGTATTTT. Based on the CDR3 plus reference TRBV7-2 and TRBJ2-3, the full variable domain is GAGVSQSPSNKVTEKGKDVELRCDPISGHTALYWYRQSLGQGLEFLIYFQGNSAPDKSGLPSDRFSAERTGGSVSTLTIQRTQQEDSAVYLCASSSSADTQYFGPGTRLTVL.

This clone was counted between two and nine times. The rearrangement links TRBV2 to TRBJ1-4, with 9 bases lining up with TRBD1. This CDR3 region has 13 residues. The trim removed 5 bases at V and 8 bases at J, leaving 3 bases unmatched. CDR1 SNHLY and CDR2 FYNNEI come from the germline V gene. The CDR3 loop reads CASSLTGGEKLFF. CDR3 coding DNA: TGTGCCAGCAGTTTAACAGGGGGCGAAAAACTGTTTTTT.

This chain links TRBV10-3 with TRBJ1-5; D might be TRBD1 (6 bases). V lost 3 bases and J 6 bases, leaving 15 bases between the germline ends. Germline values: CDR1 ENHRY, CDR2 SYGVKD. There are 15 residues in the CDR3. The CDR3 protein is CAISDATGWLQPQHF. The CDR3 DNA is TGTGCCATCAGTGATGCCACAGGGTGGCTTCAGCCCCAGCATTTT.

The chain employs TRBV6-1 and TRBJ2-3; 7 bases line up with TRBD1. The CDR3 has 17 amino acids. Germline CDR1 reads MNHNS; CDR2 reads SASEGT. Trimming cost V 4 bases and J 0 bases; bases outside gene matches: 10. The CDR3 protein is CASSAWDSHASTDTQYF. DNA of the CDR3: TGTGCCAGCAGTGCTTGGGACAGCCACGCTAGCACAGATACGCAGTATTTT.

CDR3 loop: CAISEAAGNTYEQYF. The CDR3 nucleotides are TGTGCCATCAGTGAAGCGGCAGGGAACACCTACGAGCAGTACTTC. This rearrangement joins TRBV10-3 to TRBJ2-7; either TRBD1 or TRBD2 may fit D (5 bases each). Between the trimmed V and J ends, which lost 3 bases and 2 bases, there was a span of 14 bases. This CDR3 has 15 residues. Germline values: CDR1 ENHRY, CDR2 SYGVKD.

The J gene is TRBJ1-5, the V gene TRBV7-9; 7 bases align to TRBD1. V lost 1 base, J lost 2 bases, and 5 bases stayed unmatched. The length of the CDR3 is 16 residues. Germline-derived CDR1 and CDR2 are SEHNR and FQNEAQ (reference sequence). The CDR3 DNA follows: TGTGCCAGCAGCTTAGGACAGGGAGGAGGCAATCAGCCCCAGCATTTT. Translation: CASSLGQGGGNQPQHF.